The rows below give T cell receptor beta chains drawn from one sample of a study of T-cell reconstitution after alpha-beta-depleted transplantation in children. TCRdb recomputed calls from the PCR reads with MiXCR, one row per CDR3 protein. The table has over 400,000 distinct CDR3 sequences, approximately 12% seen once. The sample in question was PBMCs from the stem cell graft donor, obtained from the stem cell graft. All receptors derive from a human donor who donated a stem cell graft to a child with combined immunodeficiency. Each CDR3 is given with its conserved first and last residue. D genes are given only for firm matches. Rows may omit the clone size; those that give it use once, few, many or a size class.

TRBV20-1	TRBD2	TRBJ2-7	many	15	TGCAGTGCGCCGGGACTAGCGGGAGAGGGTTACGAGCAGTACTTC	CSAPGLAGEGYEQYF
TRBV4-3	.	TRBJ2-1	few	17	TGCGCCAGCAGCCAAGATTGGGGTAGGCTTCCCGACAATGAGCAGTTCTTC	CASSQDWGRLPDNEQFF
TRBV7-2	TRBD1	TRBJ2-2	.	15	TGTGCCAGCAGCTTAGACAGGGGTTTTGACGGGGAGCTGTTTTTT	CASSLDRGFDGELFF
TRBV24-1	.	TRBJ2-7	few	14	TGTGCCACCAGTGGCAGCTATCATTCGAATGAGCAGTACTTC	CATSGSYHSNEQYF
TRBV11-2	TRBD2	TRBJ2-4	few	19	TGTGCCAGCAGCTTAGTCGGGAGGGGACTAGCGGCTTCCAAAAACATTCAGTACTTC	CASSLVGRGLAASKNIQYF
TRBV12-3/TRBV12-4	TRBD1	TRBJ2-1	.	20	TGTGCCAGCAGTTTAGCTGCAGGACAGGGATTTTATAGTTCCTACAATGAGCAGTTCTTC	CASSLAAGQGFYSSYNEQFF
TRBV12-3/TRBV12-4	.	TRBJ1-1	many	15	TGTGCCAGCAGTTCCTCGTCTTCGGCGAACACTGAAGCTTTCTTT	CASSSSSSANTEAFF
TRBV5-1	.	TRBJ2-7	.	13	TGCGCCAGCAGCTTGGCTAGTTCAGGCGAGCAGTACTTC	CASSLASSGEQYF
TRBV12-3/TRBV12-4	TRBD1	TRBJ1-5	many	14	TGTGCCAGCAGACCTACAGGGGGCAATCAGCCCCAGCATTTT	CASRPTGGNQPQHF
TRBV4-3	TRBD1	TRBJ1-1	few	16	TGCGCCAGCAGCCAAGATATAGCCCGCCGGGACAGCGGAGCTTTCTTT	CASSQDIARRDSGAFF
TRBV5-6	.	TRBJ2-7	.	14	TGTGCCAGCAGTGGTGAGGCTACTCCCTACGAGCAGTACTTC	CASSGEATPYEQYF
TRBV29-1	TRBD1	TRBJ2-5	many	12	TGCAGCGTAGAGGGACAGGGAGAGACCCAGTACTTC	CSVEGQGETQYF
TRBV29-1	.	TRBJ1-2	many	13	TGCAGCGCTTCCCGGGACATCGTCTATGGCTACACCTTC	CSASRDIVYGYTF
TRBV29-1	.	TRBJ2-7	.	11	TGCAGCGCCGAGGACTATTACGAGCAGTACTTC	CSAEDYYEQYF
TRBV11-2	.	TRBJ1-1	few	13	TGTGCCAGCACCGTAACAGGGAACCCTGAAGCTTTCTTT	CASTVTGNPEAFF
TRBV15	.	TRBJ2-2	.	16	TGTGCCACCAGCAGAGAAAGGGGCGTGAACACCGGGGAGCTGTTTTTT	CATSRERGVNTGELFF
TRBV25-1	TRBD1	TRBJ1-2	.	15	TGTGCCAGCAGACAGGGGGTTACTCCTAACTATGGCTACACCTTC	CASRQGVTPNYGYTF
TRBV5-5	TRBD1	TRBJ2-1	.	15	TGTGCCAGCAGCACATGGACAGGGGCGGGCAATGAGCAGTTCTTC	CASSTWTGAGNEQFF
TRBV7-9	.	TRBJ2-7	.	14	TGTGCCAGCAGCTTAGATTCGGTCTCCTACGAGCAGTACTTC	CASSLDSVSYEQYF
TRBV4-3	.	TRBJ2-2	few	16	TGCGCCAGCAGCCAAGATCTTGGTAGCGCTCCCGGGGAGCTGTTTTTT	CASSQDLGSAPGELFF
TRBV5-1	.	TRBJ2-5	.	15	TGCGCCAGCAGCTTGGCCAGGGGGGGACGAGAGACCCAGTACTTC	CASSLARGGRETQYF
TRBV20-1	.	TRBJ2-7	few	14	TGCAGTGCTAGGTGGGGACTGTACTCCTACGAGCAGTACTTC	CSARWGLYSYEQYF
TRBV6-5	.	TRBJ2-7	few	16	TGTGCCAGCAGTTACCGGGGAGGGGGGAGCTCCTACGAGCAGTACTTC	CASSYRGGGSSYEQYF
TRBV15	.	TRBJ2-5	.	18	TGTGCCACCAGCAGAGATCTGTTGGCTAGCGAGTACCAAGAGACCCAGTACTTC	CATSRDLLASEYQETQYF
TRBV6-4	.	TRBJ2-7	.	12	TGTGCCAGCAGTGAAGACACAAACGAGCAGTACTTC	CASSEDTNEQYF
TRBV15	.	TRBJ2-7	few	14	TGTGCCACCAGCACCAGGGGGGTCACCTACGAGCAGTACTTC	CATSTRGVTYEQYF